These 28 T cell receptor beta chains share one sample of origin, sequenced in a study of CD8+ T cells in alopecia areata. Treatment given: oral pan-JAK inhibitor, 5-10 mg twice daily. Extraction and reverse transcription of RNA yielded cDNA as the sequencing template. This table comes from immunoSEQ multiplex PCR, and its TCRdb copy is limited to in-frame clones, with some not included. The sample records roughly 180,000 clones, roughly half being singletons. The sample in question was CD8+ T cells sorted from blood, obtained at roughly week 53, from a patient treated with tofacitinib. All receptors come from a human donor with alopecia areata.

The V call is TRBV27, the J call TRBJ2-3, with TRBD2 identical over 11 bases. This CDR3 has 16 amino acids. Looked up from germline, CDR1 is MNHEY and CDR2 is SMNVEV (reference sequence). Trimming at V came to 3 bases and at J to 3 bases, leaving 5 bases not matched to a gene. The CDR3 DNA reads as TGTGCCAGCAGTTTGTTTGCTAGCGGGGGGACAGATACGCAGTATTTT. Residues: CASSLFASGGTDTQYF.

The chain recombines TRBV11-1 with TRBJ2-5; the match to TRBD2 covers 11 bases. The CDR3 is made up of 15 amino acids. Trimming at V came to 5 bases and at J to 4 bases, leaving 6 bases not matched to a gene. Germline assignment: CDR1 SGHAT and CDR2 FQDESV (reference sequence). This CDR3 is CASSISGGDGETQYF. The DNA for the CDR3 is TGTGCCAGCAGCATTAGCGGGGGGGATGGAGAGACCCAGTACTTC.

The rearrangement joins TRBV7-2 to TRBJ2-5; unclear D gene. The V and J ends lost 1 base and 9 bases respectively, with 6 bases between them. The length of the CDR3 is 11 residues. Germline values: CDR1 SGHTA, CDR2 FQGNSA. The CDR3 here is CASSLGIPQYF. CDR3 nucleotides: TGTGCCAGCAGCTTAGGAATTCCCCAGTACTTC. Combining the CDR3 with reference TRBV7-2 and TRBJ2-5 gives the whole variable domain GAGVSQSPSNKVTEKGKDVELRCDPISGHTALYWYRQSLGQGLEFLIYFQGNSAPDKSGLPSDRFSAERTGGSVSTLTIQRTQQEDSAVYLCASSLGIPQYFGPGTRLLVL.

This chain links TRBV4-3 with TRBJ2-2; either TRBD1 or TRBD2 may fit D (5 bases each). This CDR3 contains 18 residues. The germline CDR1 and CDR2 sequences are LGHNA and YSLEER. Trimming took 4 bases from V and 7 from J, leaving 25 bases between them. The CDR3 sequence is CASSPLLGVPEEGGELFF. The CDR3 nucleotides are TGCGCCAGCAGCCCATTGTTAGGGGTCCCCGAAGAGGGCGGGGAGCTGTTTTTT.

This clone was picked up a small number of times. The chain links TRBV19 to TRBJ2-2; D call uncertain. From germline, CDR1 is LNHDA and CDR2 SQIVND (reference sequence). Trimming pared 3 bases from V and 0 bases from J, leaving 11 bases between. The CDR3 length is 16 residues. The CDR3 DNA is TGTGCCAGTAGTATCCCGACCGGTGCGAACACCGGGGAGCTGTTTTTT. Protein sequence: CASSIPTGANTGELFF.

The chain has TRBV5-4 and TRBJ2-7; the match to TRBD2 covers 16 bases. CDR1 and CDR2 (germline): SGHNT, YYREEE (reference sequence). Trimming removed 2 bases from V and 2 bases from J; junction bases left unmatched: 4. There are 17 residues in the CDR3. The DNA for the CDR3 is TGTGCCAGCAGCTTCTCCGGGACTAGCGGGGGGGCCTACGAGCAGTACTTC. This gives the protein CASSFSGTSGGAYEQYF.

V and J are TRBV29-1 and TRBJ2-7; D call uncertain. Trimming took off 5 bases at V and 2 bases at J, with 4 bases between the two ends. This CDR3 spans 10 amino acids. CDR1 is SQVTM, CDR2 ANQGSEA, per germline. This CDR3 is CSVWAYEQYF. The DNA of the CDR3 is TGCAGCGTTTGGGCCTACGAGCAGTACTTC.

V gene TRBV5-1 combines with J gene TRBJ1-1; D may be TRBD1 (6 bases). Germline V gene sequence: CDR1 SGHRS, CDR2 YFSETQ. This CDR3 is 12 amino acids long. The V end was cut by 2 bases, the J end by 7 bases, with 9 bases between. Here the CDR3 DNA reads TGCGCCAGCAGCTTCAGGGGTTTTGAAGCTTTCTTT. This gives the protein CASSFRGFEAFF.

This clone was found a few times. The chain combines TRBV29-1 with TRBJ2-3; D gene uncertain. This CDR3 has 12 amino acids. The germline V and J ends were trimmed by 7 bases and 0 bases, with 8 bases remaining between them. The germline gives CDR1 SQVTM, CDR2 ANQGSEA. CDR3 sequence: CSARVSTDTQYF. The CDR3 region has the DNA TGCAGCGCGCGCGTTAGCACAGATACGCAGTATTTT.

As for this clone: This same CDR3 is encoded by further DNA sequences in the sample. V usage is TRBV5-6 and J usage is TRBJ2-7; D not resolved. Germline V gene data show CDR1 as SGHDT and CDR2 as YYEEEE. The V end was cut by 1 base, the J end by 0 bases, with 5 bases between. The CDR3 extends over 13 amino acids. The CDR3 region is CASSLSISYEQYF. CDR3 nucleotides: TGTGCCAGCAGCTTGTCCATCTCCTACGAGCAGTACTTC.

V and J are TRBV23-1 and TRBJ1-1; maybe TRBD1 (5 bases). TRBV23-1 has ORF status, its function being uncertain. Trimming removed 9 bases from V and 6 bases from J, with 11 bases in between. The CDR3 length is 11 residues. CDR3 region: CARGQDSEAFF. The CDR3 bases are TGCGCCAGGGGGCAGGACTCTGAAGCTTTCTTT.

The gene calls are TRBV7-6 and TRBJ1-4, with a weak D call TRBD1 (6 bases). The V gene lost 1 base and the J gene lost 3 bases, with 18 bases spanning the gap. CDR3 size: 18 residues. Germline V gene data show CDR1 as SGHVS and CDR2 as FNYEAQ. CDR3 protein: CASSLESPVGAANEKLFF. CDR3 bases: TGTGCCAGCAGCTTAGAGAGCCCGGTGGGGGCGGCTAATGAAAAACTGTTTTTT.

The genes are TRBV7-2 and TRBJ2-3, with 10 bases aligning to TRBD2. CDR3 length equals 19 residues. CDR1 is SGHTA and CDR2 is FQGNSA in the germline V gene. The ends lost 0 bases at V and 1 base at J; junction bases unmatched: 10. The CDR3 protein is CASSLASGSGGTRTDTQYF. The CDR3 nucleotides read TGTGCCAGCAGCTTAGCGTCGGGTAGCGGGGGGACTCGCACAGATACGCAGTATTTT.

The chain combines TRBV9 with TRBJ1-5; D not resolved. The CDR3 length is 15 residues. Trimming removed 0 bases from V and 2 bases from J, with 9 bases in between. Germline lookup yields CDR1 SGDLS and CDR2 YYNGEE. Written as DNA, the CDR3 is TGTGCCAGCAGCGTAGAGGCGGGCCGCAATCAGCCCCAGCATTTT. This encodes CASSVEAGRNQPQHF.

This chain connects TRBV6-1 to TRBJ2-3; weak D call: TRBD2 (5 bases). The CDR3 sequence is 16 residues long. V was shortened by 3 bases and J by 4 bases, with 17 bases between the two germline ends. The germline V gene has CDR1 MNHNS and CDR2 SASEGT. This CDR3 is CASSDHFEEDPDTQYF. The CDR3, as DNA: TGTGCCAGCAGTGATCACTTCGAGGAGGACCCAGATACGCAGTATTTT.

The CDR3 sequence: CASSLGRTGNGYTF. The CDR3 region has the DNA TGTGCCAGCAGCTTGGGGAGGACAGGGAACGGCTACACCTTC. The chain recombines TRBV5-4 with TRBJ1-2; 8 bases agree with TRBD1. CDR3 length: 14 residues. CDR1 is SGHNT, CDR2 YYREEE, per germline (reference sequence). Trimming at V came to 0 bases and at J to 8 bases, leaving 6 bases not matched to a gene.

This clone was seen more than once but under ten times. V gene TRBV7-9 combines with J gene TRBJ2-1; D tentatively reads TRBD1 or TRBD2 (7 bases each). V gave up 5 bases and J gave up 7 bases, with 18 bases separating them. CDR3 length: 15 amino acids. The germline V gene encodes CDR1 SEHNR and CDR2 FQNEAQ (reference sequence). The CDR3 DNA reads TGTGCCAGCAGCCCTACGGGGGGACAGACAAATGAGCAGTTCTTC. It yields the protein CASSPTGGQTNEQFF.

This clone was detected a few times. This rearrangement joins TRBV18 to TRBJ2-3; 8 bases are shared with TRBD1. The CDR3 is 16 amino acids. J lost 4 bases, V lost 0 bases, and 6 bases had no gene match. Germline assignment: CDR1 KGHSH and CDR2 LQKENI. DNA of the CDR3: TGTGCCAGCTCACCACCGCAGGGGGCTCCCCCAGATACGCAGTATTTT. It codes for CASSPPQGAPPDTQYF.

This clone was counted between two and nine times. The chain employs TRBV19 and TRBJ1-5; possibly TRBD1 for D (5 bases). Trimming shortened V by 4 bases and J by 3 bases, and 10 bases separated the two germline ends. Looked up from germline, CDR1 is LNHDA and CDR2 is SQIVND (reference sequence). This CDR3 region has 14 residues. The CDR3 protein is CASSSRDYNQPQHF. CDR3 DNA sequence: TGTGCCAGTAGTAGCCGGGACTACAATCAGCCCCAGCATTTT.

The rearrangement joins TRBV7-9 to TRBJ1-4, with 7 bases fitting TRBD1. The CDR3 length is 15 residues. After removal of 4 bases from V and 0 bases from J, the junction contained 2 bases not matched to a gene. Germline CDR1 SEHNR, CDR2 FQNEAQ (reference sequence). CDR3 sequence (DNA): TGTGCCAGCAGCTCTGGGACAGCAACTAATGAAAAACTGTTTTTT. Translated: CASSSGTATNEKLFF.

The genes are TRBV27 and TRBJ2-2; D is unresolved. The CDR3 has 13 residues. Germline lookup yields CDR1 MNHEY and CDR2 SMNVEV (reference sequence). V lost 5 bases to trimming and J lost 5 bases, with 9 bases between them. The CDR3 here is CASSLIGTGELFF. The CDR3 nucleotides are TGTGCCAGCAGTCTTATAGGTACCGGGGAGCTGTTTTTT.

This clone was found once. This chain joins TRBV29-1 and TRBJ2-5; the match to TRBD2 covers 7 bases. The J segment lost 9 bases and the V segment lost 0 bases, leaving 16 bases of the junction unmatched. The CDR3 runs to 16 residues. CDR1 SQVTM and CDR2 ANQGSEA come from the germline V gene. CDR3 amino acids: CSVEDPTGGPGMAQYF. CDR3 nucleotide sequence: TGCAGCGTTGAAGATCCTACGGGGGGTCCCGGTATGGCCCAGTACTTC.

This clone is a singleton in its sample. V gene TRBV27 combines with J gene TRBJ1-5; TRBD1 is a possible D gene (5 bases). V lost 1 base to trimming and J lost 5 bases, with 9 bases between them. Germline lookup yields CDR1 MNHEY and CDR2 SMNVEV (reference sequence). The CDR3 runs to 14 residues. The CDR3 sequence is CASSLWQGDQPQHF. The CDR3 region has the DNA TGTGCCAGCAGTTTATGGCAGGGTGATCAGCCCCAGCATTTT.

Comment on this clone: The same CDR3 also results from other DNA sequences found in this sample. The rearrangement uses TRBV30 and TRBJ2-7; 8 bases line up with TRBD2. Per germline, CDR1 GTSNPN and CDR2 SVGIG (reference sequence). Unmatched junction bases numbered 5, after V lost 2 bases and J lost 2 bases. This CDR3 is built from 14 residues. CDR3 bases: TGTGCCTGGAGTTCCCGCGGGGGGACCTACGAGCAGTACTTC. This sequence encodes CAWSSRGGTYEQYF.

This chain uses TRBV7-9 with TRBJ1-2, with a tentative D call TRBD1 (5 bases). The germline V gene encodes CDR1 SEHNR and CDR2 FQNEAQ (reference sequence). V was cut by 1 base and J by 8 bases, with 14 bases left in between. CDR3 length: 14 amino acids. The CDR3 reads CASSLGTISGGYTF. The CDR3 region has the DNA TGTGCCAGCAGCTTAGGGACAATATCAGGAGGCTACACCTTC.

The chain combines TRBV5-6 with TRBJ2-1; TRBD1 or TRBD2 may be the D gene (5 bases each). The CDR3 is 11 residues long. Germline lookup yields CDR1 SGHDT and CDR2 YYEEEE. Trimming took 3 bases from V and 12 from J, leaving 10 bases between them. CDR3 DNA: TGTGCCAGCAGCTGGGGGACGATGCAGTTCTTC. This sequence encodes CASSWGTMQFF.

The CDR3 DNA follows: TGTGCCACCAGCGGAATCGATAGTAATTCACCCCTCCACTTT. This translates into CATSGIDSNSPLHF. V usage is TRBV15 and J usage is TRBJ1-6; D gene uncertain. Germline CDR1 and CDR2: LNHNV and YYDKDF (reference sequence). Trimming shortened V by 5 bases and J by 6 bases, and 11 bases separated the two germline ends. This CDR3 has 14 amino acids.

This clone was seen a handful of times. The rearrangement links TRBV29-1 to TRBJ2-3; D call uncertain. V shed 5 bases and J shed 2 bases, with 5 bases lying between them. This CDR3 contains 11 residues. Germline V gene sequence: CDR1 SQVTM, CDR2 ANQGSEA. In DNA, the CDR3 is TGCAGCGTTAAAACCACAGATACGCAGTATTTT. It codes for CSVKTTDTQYF.